The 12 T cell receptor beta chains presented below share a single source sample, sequenced in a study of OX40 agonist ivuxolimab in advanced cancers. Sequencing used immunoSEQ multiplex PCR; TCRdb keeps in-frame clones, though not all of them. The sample contains 35,000 to 50,000 clones, approximately 91% of which appear only once. The sequenced sample was CD4+ or CD8+ T cells sorted from blood, obtained in a trial of the OX40 agonist ivuxolimab. All receptors come from an adult with an advanced solid tumor such as melanoma, head and neck, liver or kidney cancer.

The chain is built from TRBV2 and TRBJ2-2, with unresolved D. Per germline, CDR1 SNHLY and CDR2 FYNNEI. The CDR3 has 15 residues. The V end lost 6 bases, the J end lost 0 bases, and 11 bases lay between the germline ends. The CDR3 spells CASSESGSNTGELFF. Written as DNA, the CDR3 is TGTGCCAGCAGCGAGTCGGGCTCGAACACCGGGGAGCTGTTTTTT.

This chain connects TRBV27 to TRBJ2-5; 7 bases are shared with TRBD1. After removal of 3 bases from V and 1 base from J, the junction contained 17 bases not matched to a gene. The length of the CDR3 is 19 residues. Looked up from germline, CDR1 is MNHEY and CDR2 is SMNVEV (reference sequence). The CDR3 here is CASSFKARGLGLGQETQYF. CDR3 in DNA: TGTGCCAGCAGTTTTAAGGCGAGGGGGCTCGGGCTGGGCCAAGAGACCCAGTACTTC.

A remark on this clone: The same CDR3 can be traced to other DNA sequences in this sample. CDR3: CASSRTGVWETQYF. As DNA, the CDR3 is TGTGCCAGCTCACGGACAGGGGTTTGGGAGACCCAGTACTTC. V is TRBV18 and J is TRBJ2-5; 9 bases are a match to TRBD1. CDR3 size: 14 residues. Germline CDR1 is KGHSH and CDR2 is LQKENI. V lost 4 bases and J lost 5; bases outside the gene matches: 5. The entire variable domain, with the rest obtained from reference TRBV18 and TRBJ2-5, is as follows: NAGVMQNPRHLVRRRGQEARLRCSPMKGHSHVYWYRQLPEEGLKFMVYLQKENIIDESGMPKERFSAEFPKEGPSILRIQQVVRGDSAAYFCASSRTGVWETQYFGPGTRLLVL.

The genes are TRBV5-1 and TRBJ1-1, with 7 bases aligning to TRBD1. With 6 bases clipped from V and 2 bases from J, the junction kept 7 bases outside the gene matches. Germline CDR1 is SGHRS and CDR2 is YFSETQ. There are 14 residues in the CDR3. As DNA, the CDR3 is TGCGCCAGCACTCAGGGGGGCGGAAACACTGAAGCTTTCTTT. Protein sequence: CASTQGGGNTEAFF.

The rearrangement links TRBV28 to TRBJ2-3; the D call may be TRBD1 or TRBD2 (5 bases each). Germline CDR1 and CDR2: MDHEN and SYDVKM. V lost 5 bases and J lost 7, with 19 bases in between. The CDR3 consists of 15 residues. CDR3 sequence: CASSLEGPVRYTQYF. DNA of the CDR3: TGTGCCAGCAGTCTCGAGGGGCCAGTACGTTATACGCAGTATTTT.

Notes on this clone: Compared with germline, one end of the junction differs, possibly owing to a read error. This chain joins TRBV6-6 and TRBJ2-5, with 7 bases aligning to TRBD1. This CDR3 spans 16 amino acids. Looked up from germline, CDR1 is MNHNY and CDR2 is SVGAGI (reference sequence). CDR3 loop: CASRTGGQETQGTQYF. CDR3 DNA: TGTGCCAGCCGGACAGGTGGACAAGAGACCCAAGGGACCCAGTACTTC.

V is TRBV6-9 and J is TRBJ2-7, with 7 nucleotides matching TRBD1. Germline CDR1 and CDR2: MNHGY and SVAAGI. This CDR3 is 11 amino acids long. V was pared by 3 bases and J by 12 bases, with 5 bases of the junction left unmatched. The CDR3 region is CASSYAQGWYF. CDR3 DNA sequence: TGTGCCAGCAGTTACGCACAGGGGTGGTACTTC.

The rearrangement uses TRBV23-1 and TRBJ1-1; unclear D gene. TRBV23-1 qualifies as an ORF whose function is uncertain. Trimming cost V 4 bases and J 4 bases, with 16 bases left between them. The CDR3 sequence is 15 residues long. DNA of the CDR3: TGCGCCAGCAGTCCGACGACAAAACTGGGCACTGAAGCTTTCTTT. Encoded protein: CASSPTTKLGTEAFF.

The chain recombines TRBV10-3 with TRBJ1-4; D remains ambiguous. Germline V gene sequence: CDR1 ENHRY, CDR2 SYGVKD. V was shortened by 3 bases and J by 5 bases, with 7 bases between the two germline ends. CDR3 length: 13 residues. CDR3 sequence: CAISDNGNEKLFF. The DNA of the CDR3 is TGTGCCATCAGTGATAACGGGAATGAAAAACTGTTTTTT.

This chain uses TRBV28 with TRBJ1-1; D is uncertain. Trimming cost V 5 bases and J 3 bases, with 16 bases left between them. There are 15 residues in the CDR3. Germline CDR1 reads MDHEN; CDR2 reads SYDVKM. In nucleotides, the CDR3 is TGTGCCAGCAGTCCAACCCTAGGGTTCGACACTGAAGCTTTCTTT. It translates to CASSPTLGFDTEAFF.

The V call is TRBV11-2, the J call TRBJ2-3; D is perhaps TRBD1 or TRBD2 (5 bases each). Trimming pared 1 base from V and 5 bases from J, leaving 10 bases between. From germline, CDR1 is SGHAT and CDR2 FQNNGV. This CDR3 region has 14 residues. The CDR3 sequence: CASSLALRGDTQYF. CDR3 sequence (DNA): TGTGCCAGCAGCTTAGCATTGAGGGGAGATACGCAGTATTTT.

This clone appeared a single time. V and J are TRBV5-4 and TRBJ2-1; 15 bases are a match to TRBD2. V lost 5 bases and J lost 9; bases outside the gene matches: 3. The CDR3 is 14 residues long. Germline V gene lookup returns CDR1 SGHNT and CDR2 YYREEE (reference sequence). The CDR3 spells CASSRTSGRGEQFF. CDR3 nucleotide sequence: TGTGCCAGCAGTAGGACTAGCGGGAGGGGTGAGCAGTTCTTC.